The subject of this entry is one TCR beta chain. Its antigen is still unknown. The sample belongs to a study of beta chain features in type 1 diabetes. Points from the study as a whole: The naive, central memory and Treg TCRB repertoires of patients appeared to be more similar to one another than those of healthy donors. Any HLA type influence on TCRB rearrangement was left unresolved here.

Investigators reverse transcribed all isolated RNA, so they sequenced expressed TCRB transcripts. Profiled with immunoSEQ multiplex PCR; TCRdb holds only in-frame clones, not every one. Here the sample spans 120,000 to 150,000 clones, 6.5% to 8.5% being singletons. The CDR3 consists of 16 residues. Germline assignment: CDR1 MDHEN and CDR2 SYDVKM. V shed 6 bases, J shed 1 base, and the junction held 5 bases outside the gene matches. The receptor was isolated from a woman in her 30s in good health. Sequencing was carried out using central memory CD4+ T cells from blood. The chain combines TRBV28 with TRBJ2-3; 12 positions agree with TRBD2. CDR3 nucleotide sequence: TGTGCCAGCAGCTGGACTAGCGGGGCCCGCACAGATACGCAGTATTTT. This encodes CASSWTSGARTDTQYF. Full variable domain (rest looked up from reference TRBV28 and TRBJ2-3): DVKVTQSSRYLVKRTGEKVFLECVQDMDHENMFWYRQDPGLGLRLIYFSYDVKMKEKGDIPEGYSVSREKKERFSLILESASTNQTSMYLCASSWTSGARTDTQYFGPGTRLTVL.